This TCR beta chain was identified during a study of shared clonotypes between healthy human individuals. Turning to the study itself: Used for every donor were three CD4 naive, three CD4 memory, two CD8 naive and one CD8 memory plate. Study findings and constraints: Naive CD4 clonotypes overlapped across a handful of donors at about 5.3%. With few donors, the genetic and exposure-history diversity represented was limited.

Several immunoSEQ plates received, in even portions, the genomic DNA of each subset. Only in-frame clones appear in the TCRdb table, and some are missing; sequencing was by immunoSEQ multiplex PCR. The sample has fewer than 350,000 clones, 80% to 90% seen once. The CDR3 sequence is 11 residues long. Germline lookup yields CDR1 DFQATT and CDR2 SNEGSKA (reference sequence). The V gene lost 0 bases and the J gene lost 7 bases, with 7 bases spanning the gap. Comments on this clone: Its antigen is not known.

The receptor comes from a young man in good health. What was sequenced was memory CD8+ T cells sorted from blood. Subset here: CD45RO+ cells pooled with CCR7-negative TemRA cells. The chain has TRBV20-1 and TRBJ2-7; D remains unclear. The CDR3 reads CSARDLGEQYF. CDR3 coding DNA: TGCAGTGCTAGAGATCTAGGTGAGCAGTACTTC.